This TCR beta chain was recovered during a study of cytomegalovirus exposure and HLA in healthy donors. General study points: On later analysis, the bulk of CMV-associated TCR beta chains appeared to be HLA-restricted.

Of note for this clone: The target antigen is unknown.

The PCR used 60 Vbeta and 13 Jbeta primers. The repertoire was sequenced with immunoSEQ multiplex PCR; TCRdb's copy has only in-frame clones and lacks some. This sample has some 130,000 clones; about 74% occur once, and the top ten carry 7.3%. Losses at the gene ends were 4 bases for V and 2 bases for J; bases not matched to a gene: 3. The CDR3 loop spans 16 amino acids. CDR1 and CDR2 (germline): SEHNR, FQNEAQ (reference sequence). Regarding donors, all were healthy bone marrow donors. J is TRBJ2-3 and V is TRBV7-9, with 13 bases fitting TRBD2. The sequenced material came from PBMCs. This TCR was sampled from a male donor in good health and CMV-seronegative. CDR3 region: CASSSGLAGSTDTQYF. The CDR3 DNA follows: TGTGCCAGCAGCTCGGGACTAGCGGGGTCCACAGATACGCAGTATTTT.